These T cell receptor beta chains were read from a single sample in a study of response to subunit inactivated influenza vaccine. TCRdb processed the RT-PCR reads anew with MiXCR; each CDR3 protein has one entry. The top ten hold about 9.3% of the sample, which has a few hundred thousand distinct CDR3 sequences, roughly 20% seen once. Material: PBMCs from blood, obtained less than 22 months after vaccination. Receptors originate from a man between 50 and 69 years old who received an inactivated influenza vaccine. Each CDR3 is given with its conserved first and last residue. The order of the fields is CDR3 protein, CDR3 DNA, J gene, V gene, CDR3 length, clone size, D gene. The D gene is left open where the match is weak. The size entry is marked missing in some rows and otherwise reads once, few, many or a size class.

CDR3 protein: CASSVATVSGHGYTF
CDR3 DNA: TGTGCCAGCAGCGTAGCTACGGTGTCAGGGCATGGCTACACCTTC
J gene: TRBJ1-2
V gene: TRBV9
CDR3 length: 15
clone size: few
D gene: NA

CDR3 protein: CASSEPGQGRYGYTF
CDR3 DNA: TGTGCCAGCAGCGAGCCGGGACAGGGGAGGTATGGCTACACCTTC
J gene: TRBJ1-2
V gene: TRBV5-5
CDR3 length: 15
clone size: many
D gene: TRBD1

CDR3 protein: CASSSQGFGYTF
CDR3 DNA: TGTGCCAGCAGTAGTCAGGGTTTCGGCTACACCTTC
J gene: TRBJ1-2
V gene: TRBV12-3/TRBV12-4
CDR3 length: 12
clone size: many
D gene: NA

CDR3 protein: CASSKTSGRRGETQYF
CDR3 DNA: TGTGCCAGCAGTAAGACTAGCGGGCGACGGGGAGAGACCCAGTACTTC
J gene: TRBJ2-5
V gene: TRBV25-1
CDR3 length: 16
clone size: once
D gene: TRBD2

CDR3 protein: CASSLPGQGGEQFF
CDR3 DNA: TGTGCCAGCAGCTTGCCGGGACAGGGAGGTGAGCAGTTCTTC
J gene: TRBJ2-1
V gene: TRBV7-9
CDR3 length: 14
clone size: many
D gene: TRBD1

CDR3 protein: CASSQDGYSYEQYF
CDR3 DNA: TGTGCCAGCTCTCAAGACGGATATTCCTACGAGCAGTACTTC
J gene: TRBJ2-7
V gene: TRBV18
CDR3 length: 14
clone size: NA
D gene: NA

CDR3 protein: CAWSARGPEAFF
CDR3 DNA: TGTGCCTGGAGTGCCCGGGGCCCCGAAGCTTTCTTT
J gene: TRBJ1-1
V gene: TRBV30
CDR3 length: 12
clone size: few
D gene: NA

CDR3 protein: CSATSRGTEAFF
CDR3 DNA: TGCAGTGCTACTAGCAGGGGCACTGAAGCTTTCTTT
J gene: TRBJ1-1
V gene: TRBV20-1
CDR3 length: 12
clone size: few
D gene: NA

CDR3 protein: CSAIAGTPVGQPQHF
CDR3 DNA: TGCAGTGCTATAGCCGGGACACCGGTGGGTCAGCCCCAGCATTTT
J gene: TRBJ1-5
V gene: TRBV20-1
CDR3 length: 15
clone size: NA
D gene: NA

CDR3 protein: CASSLMVVNTEAFF
CDR3 DNA: TGTGCCAGCAGTTTAATGGTAGTGAACACTGAAGCTTTCTTT
J gene: TRBJ1-1
V gene: TRBV12-3/TRBV12-4
CDR3 length: 14
clone size: many
D gene: NA

CDR3 protein: CASSESQGLETQYF
CDR3 DNA: TGTGCCAGCAGTGAATCTCAGGGTTTAGAGACCCAGTACTTC
J gene: TRBJ2-5
V gene: TRBV2
CDR3 length: 14
clone size: NA
D gene: NA

CDR3 protein: CSARASWNTEAFF
CDR3 DNA: TGCAGTGCCCGGGCCTCTTGGAACACTGAAGCTTTCTTT
J gene: TRBJ1-1
V gene: TRBV20-1
CDR3 length: 13
clone size: NA
D gene: NA

CDR3 protein: CSATSVASVGETQYF
CDR3 DNA: TGCAGTGCTACCAGCGTTGCGTCGGTAGGGGAGACCCAGTACTTC
J gene: TRBJ2-5
V gene: TRBV20-1
CDR3 length: 15
clone size: NA
D gene: NA

CDR3 protein: CASSQTGVGTEAFF
CDR3 DNA: TGTGCCAGCAGTCAGACAGGGGTAGGGACTGAAGCTTTCTTT
J gene: TRBJ1-1
V gene: TRBV12-3/TRBV12-4
CDR3 length: 14
clone size: few
D gene: TRBD1

CDR3 protein: CASSVSSGSPNTGELFF
CDR3 DNA: TGTGCCAGCAGCGTTTCAAGCGGGAGCCCGAACACCGGGGAGCTGTTTTTT
J gene: TRBJ2-2
V gene: TRBV9
CDR3 length: 17
clone size: NA
D gene: TRBD2

CDR3 protein: CASSTLLNLNNSPLHF
CDR3 DNA: TGTGCCAGCAGCACATTGTTGAACCTTAATAATTCACCCCTCCACTTT
J gene: TRBJ1-6
V gene: TRBV27
CDR3 length: 16
clone size: few
D gene: NA

CDR3 protein: CASSSWGGRETQYF
CDR3 DNA: TGTGCCAGCAGCTCTTGGGGGGGGCGAGAGACCCAGTACTTC
J gene: TRBJ2-5
V gene: TRBV7-2
CDR3 length: 14
clone size: NA
D gene: NA

CDR3 protein: CASSLAGVYEQYF
CDR3 DNA: TGTGCCAGCAGCCTCGCGGGGGTCTACGAGCAGTACTTC
J gene: TRBJ2-7
V gene: TRBV11-2
CDR3 length: 13
clone size: NA
D gene: TRBD2

CDR3 protein: CSVIPTGGVAGELFF
CDR3 DNA: TGCAGCGTTATACCGACAGGGGGCGTCGCCGGGGAGCTGTTTTTT
J gene: TRBJ2-2
V gene: TRBV29-1
CDR3 length: 15
clone size: few
D gene: TRBD1

CDR3 protein: CASSWGQGAGNSPLHF
CDR3 DNA: TGCGCCAGCAGCTGGGGACAGGGGGCTGGAAATTCACCCCTCCACTTT
J gene: TRBJ1-6
V gene: TRBV5-1
CDR3 length: 16
clone size: few
D gene: TRBD1

CDR3 protein: CASSYSIGEILYTDTQYF
CDR3 DNA: TGTGCCAGCAGTTACTCGATTGGGGAGATTTTATACACAGATACGCAGTATTTT
J gene: TRBJ2-3
V gene: TRBV6-5
CDR3 length: 18
clone size: few
D gene: NA

CDR3 protein: CATSTAGGPYEQFF
CDR3 DNA: TGTGCCACCAGCACTGCGGGAGGGCCCTATGAGCAGTTCTTC
J gene: TRBJ2-1
V gene: TRBV15
CDR3 length: 14
clone size: NA
D gene: TRBD2

CDR3 protein: CASSLYGTSAQYF
CDR3 DNA: TGTGCCAGCAGTTTATACGGGACTAGCGCGCAGTATTTT
J gene: TRBJ2-3
V gene: TRBV27
CDR3 length: 13
clone size: NA
D gene: TRBD2

CDR3 protein: CASSLALAGYNEQFF
CDR3 DNA: TGTGCCAGCAGTTTGGCGCTAGCGGGCTACAATGAGCAGTTCTTC
J gene: TRBJ2-1
V gene: TRBV28
CDR3 length: 15
clone size: NA
D gene: TRBD2

CDR3 protein: CASRDRISYEQYF
CDR3 DNA: TGCGCCAGCAGGGACAGGATTTCCTACGAGCAGTACTTC
J gene: TRBJ2-7
V gene: TRBV5-1
CDR3 length: 13
clone size: once
D gene: TRBD1

CDR3 protein: CASRPDRYSNQPQHF
CDR3 DNA: TGTGCCAGCAGACCGGACAGGTACAGCAATCAGCCCCAGCATTTT
J gene: TRBJ1-5
V gene: TRBV5-5
CDR3 length: 15
clone size: NA
D gene: TRBD1